This TCR beta chain comes out of a study of blood T cell repertoires in COVID-19. Overall study context: Donors in the United States, Italy and Spain gave samples during acute or convalescent COVID-19. PBMCs, B-cell-depleted T cells, or T cells were the source of the cDNA or gDNA that made up the material.

Seattle cases were enrolled at active infection and followed longitudinally. The sample holds one count of this clone. Here immunoSEQ multiplex PCR was the method, and the copy in TCRdb shows in-frame clones only, minus some. The sample has more than 150,000 clones, around 95% seen once. There are 16 residues in the CDR3. V lost 4 bases, J lost 3 bases, and 14 bases lay in between. CDR1 is SGHDT, CDR2 YYEEEE, per germline. The TCR originated in a man aged 25 to 40 with COVID-19, enrolled during active disease. The sequenced sample consisted of peripheral blood. The chain recombines TRBV5-6 with TRBJ1-6; no clear D. The DNA of the CDR3 is TGTGCCAGCAGCCTAAGGACTGCTAGCTATAATTCACCCCTCCACTTT. Translated: CASSLRTASYNSPLHF.